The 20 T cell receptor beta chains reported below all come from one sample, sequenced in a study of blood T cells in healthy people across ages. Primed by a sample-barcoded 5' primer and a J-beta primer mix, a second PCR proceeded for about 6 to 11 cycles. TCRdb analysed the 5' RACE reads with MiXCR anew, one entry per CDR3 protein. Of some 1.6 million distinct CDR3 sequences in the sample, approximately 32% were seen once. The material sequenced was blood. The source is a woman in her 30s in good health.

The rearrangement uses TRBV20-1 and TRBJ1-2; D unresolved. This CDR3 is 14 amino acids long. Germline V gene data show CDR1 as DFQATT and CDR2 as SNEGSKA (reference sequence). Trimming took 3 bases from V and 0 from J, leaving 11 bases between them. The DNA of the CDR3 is TGCAGTGCTAGGAGGGAACTACCTAACTATGGCTACACCTTC. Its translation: CSARRELPNYGYTF.

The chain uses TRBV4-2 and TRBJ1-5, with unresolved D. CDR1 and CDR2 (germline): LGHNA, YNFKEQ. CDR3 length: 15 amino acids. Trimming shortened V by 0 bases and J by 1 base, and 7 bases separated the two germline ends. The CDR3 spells CASSQEWRSNQPQHF. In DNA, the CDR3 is TGTGCCAGCAGCCAAGAATGGAGGAGCAATCAGCCCCAGCATTTT.

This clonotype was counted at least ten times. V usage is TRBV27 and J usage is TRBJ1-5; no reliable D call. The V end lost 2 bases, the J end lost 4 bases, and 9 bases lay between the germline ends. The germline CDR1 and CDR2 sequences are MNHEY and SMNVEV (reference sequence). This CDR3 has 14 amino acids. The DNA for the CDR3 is TGTGCCAGCAGTTTACTCGGCGGGAATCAGCCCCAGCATTTT. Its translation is CASSLLGGNQPQHF.

The CDR3 sequence: CASARTGTSHQRLFF. CDR3 sequence (DNA): TGTGCCAGCGCTCGGACAGGAACATCTCATCAAAGGCTGTTTTTT. This chain links TRBV9 with TRBJ1-4; 7 bases agree with TRBD1. Trimming cost V 7 bases and J 14 bases; bases outside gene matches: 20. The CDR3 is made up of 15 amino acids. Germline CDR1 is SGDLS and CDR2 is YYNGEE. The whole variable domain, remainder taken from reference TRBV9 and TRBJ1-4, is DSGVTQTPKHLITATGQRVTLRCSPRSGDLSVYWYQQSLDQGLQFLIQYYNGEERAKGNILERFSAQQFPDLHSELNLSSLELGDSALYFCASARTGTSHQRLFFGSGTQLSVL.

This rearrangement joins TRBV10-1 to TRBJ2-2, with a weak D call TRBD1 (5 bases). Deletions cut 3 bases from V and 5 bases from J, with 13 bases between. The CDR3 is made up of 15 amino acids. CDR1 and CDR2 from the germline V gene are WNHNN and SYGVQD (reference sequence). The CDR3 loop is CASSDNTGPTGELFF. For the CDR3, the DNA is TGCGCCAGCAGTGACAATACAGGACCTACCGGGGAGCTGTTTTTT.

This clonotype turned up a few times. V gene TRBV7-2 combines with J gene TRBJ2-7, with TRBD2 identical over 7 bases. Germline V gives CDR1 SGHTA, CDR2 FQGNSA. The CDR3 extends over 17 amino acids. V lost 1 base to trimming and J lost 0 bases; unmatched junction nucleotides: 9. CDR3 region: CASSLDKYGGFSYEQYF. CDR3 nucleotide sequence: TGTGCCAGCAGCTTAGATAAGTACGGGGGGTTCTCCTACGAGCAGTACTTC. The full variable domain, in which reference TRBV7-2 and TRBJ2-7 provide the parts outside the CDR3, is GAGVSQSPSNKVTEKGKDVELRCDPISGHTALYWYRQSLGQGLEFLIYFQGNSAPDKSGLPSDRFSAERTGGSVSTLTIQRTQQEDSAVYLCASSLDKYGGFSYEQYFGPGTRLTVT.

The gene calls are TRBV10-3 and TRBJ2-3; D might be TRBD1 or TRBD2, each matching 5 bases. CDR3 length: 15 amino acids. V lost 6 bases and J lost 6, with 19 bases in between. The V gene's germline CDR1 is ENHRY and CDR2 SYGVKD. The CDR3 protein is CAISSGAQHSDTQYF. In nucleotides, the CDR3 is TGTGCCATCAGCTCCGGGGCCCAACATTCGGATACGCAGTATTTT.

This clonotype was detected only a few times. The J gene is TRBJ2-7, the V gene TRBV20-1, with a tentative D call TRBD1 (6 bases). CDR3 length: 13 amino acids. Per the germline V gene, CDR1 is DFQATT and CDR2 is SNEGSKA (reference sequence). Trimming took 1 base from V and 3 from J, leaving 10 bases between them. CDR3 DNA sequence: TGCAGTGCTAGAGGGGGGACAAACTACGAGCAGTACTTC. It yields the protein CSARGGTNYEQYF.

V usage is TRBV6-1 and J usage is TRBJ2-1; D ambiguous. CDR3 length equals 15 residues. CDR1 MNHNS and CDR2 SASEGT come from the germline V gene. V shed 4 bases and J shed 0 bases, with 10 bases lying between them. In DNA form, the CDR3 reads TGTGCCAGCAGTGGTAACCGAGACTCCTACAATGAGCAGTTCTTC. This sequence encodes CASSGNRDSYNEQFF.

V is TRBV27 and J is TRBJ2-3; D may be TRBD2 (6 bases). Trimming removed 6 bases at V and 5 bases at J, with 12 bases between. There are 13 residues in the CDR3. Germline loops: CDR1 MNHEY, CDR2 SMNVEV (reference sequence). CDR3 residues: CASRREYGDTQYF. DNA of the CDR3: TGTGCCAGCAGACGGGAGTACGGAGATACGCAGTATTTT.

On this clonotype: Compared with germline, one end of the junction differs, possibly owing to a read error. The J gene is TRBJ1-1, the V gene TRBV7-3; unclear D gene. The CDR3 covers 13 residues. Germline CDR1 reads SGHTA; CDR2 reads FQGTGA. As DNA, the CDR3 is TGTGCCAGCAGCCCCCAGCCAGGTTCTGAAGTTTTCTTT. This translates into CASSPQPGSEVFF.

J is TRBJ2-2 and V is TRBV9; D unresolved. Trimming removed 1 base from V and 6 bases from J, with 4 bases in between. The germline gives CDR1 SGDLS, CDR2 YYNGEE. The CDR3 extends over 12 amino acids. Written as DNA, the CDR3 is TGTGCCAGCAGCGTAATCGCCGGGGAGCTGTTTTTT. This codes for CASSVIAGELFF.

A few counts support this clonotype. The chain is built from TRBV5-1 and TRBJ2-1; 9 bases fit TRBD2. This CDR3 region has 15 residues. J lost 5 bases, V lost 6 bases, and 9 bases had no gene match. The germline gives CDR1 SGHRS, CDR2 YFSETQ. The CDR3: CASISEVAGDNEQFF. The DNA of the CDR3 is TGCGCCAGCATCTCGGAGGTAGCGGGAGACAATGAGCAGTTCTTC.

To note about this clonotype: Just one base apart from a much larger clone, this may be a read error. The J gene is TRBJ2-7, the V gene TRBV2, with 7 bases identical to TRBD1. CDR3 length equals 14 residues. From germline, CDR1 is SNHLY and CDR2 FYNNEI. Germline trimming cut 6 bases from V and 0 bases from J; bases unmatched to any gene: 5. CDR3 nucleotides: TGTGCCAGCAGACAACAGGGGCCCTCCTACGAGCAGTACTTC. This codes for CASRQQGPSYEQYF.

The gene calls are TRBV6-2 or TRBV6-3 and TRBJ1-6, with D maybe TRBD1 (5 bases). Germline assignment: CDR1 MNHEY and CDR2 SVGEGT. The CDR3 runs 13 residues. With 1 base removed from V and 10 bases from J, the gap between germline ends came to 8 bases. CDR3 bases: TGTGCCAGCAGTTACTTGAGGGGCTCACCCCTCCACTTT. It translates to CASSYLRGSPLHF.

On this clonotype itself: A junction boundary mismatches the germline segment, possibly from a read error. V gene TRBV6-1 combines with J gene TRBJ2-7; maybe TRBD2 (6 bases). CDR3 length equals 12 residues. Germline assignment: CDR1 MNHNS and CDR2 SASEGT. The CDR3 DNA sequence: TGTGCCAGCAGGGGAGGCTCCTGCGAGCAGTACTTC. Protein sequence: CASRGGSCEQYF.

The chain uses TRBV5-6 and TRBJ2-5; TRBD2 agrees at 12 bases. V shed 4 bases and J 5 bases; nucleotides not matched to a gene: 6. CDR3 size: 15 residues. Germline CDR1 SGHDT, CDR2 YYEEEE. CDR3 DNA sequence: TGTGCCAGCAGCCGACTAGCGGGAGAGAGTGAGACCCAGTACTTC. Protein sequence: CASSRLAGESETQYF.

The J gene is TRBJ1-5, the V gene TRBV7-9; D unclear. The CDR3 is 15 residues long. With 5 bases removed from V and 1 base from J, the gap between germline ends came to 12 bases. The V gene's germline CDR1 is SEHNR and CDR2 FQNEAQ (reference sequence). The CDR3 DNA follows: TGTGCCAGCAGCCATAACCGGGAAAGCAATCAGCCCCAGCATTTT. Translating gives CASSHNRESNQPQHF.

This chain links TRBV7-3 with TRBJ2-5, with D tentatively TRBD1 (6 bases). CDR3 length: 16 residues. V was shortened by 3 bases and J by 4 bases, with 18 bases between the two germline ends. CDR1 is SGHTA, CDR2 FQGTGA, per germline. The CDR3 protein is CASSFEPQGPRETQYF. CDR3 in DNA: TGTGCCAGCAGCTTTGAGCCACAGGGCCCAAGAGAGACCCAGTACTTC.

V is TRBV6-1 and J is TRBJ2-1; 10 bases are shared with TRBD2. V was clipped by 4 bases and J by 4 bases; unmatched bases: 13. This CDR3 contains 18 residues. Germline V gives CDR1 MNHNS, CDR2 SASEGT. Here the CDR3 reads CASSGRLAGVTFYNEQFF. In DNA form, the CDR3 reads TGTGCCAGCAGTGGCCGGCTAGCGGGAGTAACCTTTTACAATGAGCAGTTCTTC.